This T cell receptor (beta chain) was documented in a study of cytomegalovirus exposure and HLA in healthy donors. General study findings and limits: Rarity marked most TCR sequences, yet some public TCRs occurred in many donors. It was reportedly the case that the classifier diagnosed cytomegalovirus status with high specificity and sensitivity. In vitro experiments confirmed that a few CMV-associated chains were specific for CMV antigens.

Germline V gene sequence: CDR1 KGHSH, CDR2 LQKENI. The CDR3 sequence is 18 residues long. Trimming pared 2 bases from V and 5 bases from J, leaving 24 bases between. Sequencing used immunoSEQ multiplex PCR; TCRdb keeps in-frame clones, though not all of them. The sample shows about 140,000 clones, 70% to 90% of them seen only once. About this clone itself: The antigen is undetermined.

The rearrangement links TRBV18 to TRBJ2-5; maybe TRBD1 (6 bases). The sample comprised PBMCs. The receptor was derived from a woman aged 25 to 39 in good health and CMV-seronegative. The CDR3, as DNA: TGTGCCAGCTCACCAGACACGGTGAACAGGGACCTGGCGGAGACCCAGTACTTC. Encoded protein: CASSPDTVNRDLAETQYF.